This T cell receptor beta chain comes out of a study of cytomegalovirus exposure and HLA in healthy donors (dated by TCRdb to 2016 to 2017). Background for the entire study: An earlier analysis of approximately 600 of the donors reported approximately 270 Gb of sequence data and 100 million to 130 million unique TCR beta sequences from about 179 million T cells. In addition to the first cohort of approximately 650 subjects, a separate validation cohort of over 90 different subjects was used. The study was designed to test whether signatures of past pathogen exposure could be identified by cataloging public T cell receptors. The study combined high-throughput TCR immunosequencing, statistical association of individual TCRs with disease status, and machine learning to predict cytomegalovirus infection status. Rather than drawing on any new phenotypic data, the later analysis identified candidate immune exposures from TCR beta sequences and the way those sequences occurred across donors. About 280 gigabases of sequencing data and around 85 million unique TCR sequences made up an early release that covered over 550 HLA-typed donors. An earlier analysis of 587 of the donors applied high-throughput TCR beta sequencing to assess whether each TCR beta V gene segment acted as functional or pseudogenic. Donor age, sex, ethnicity and CMV serostatus were compiled together with the repertoire data. In a later genetic analysis, genome-wide SNP genotypes for about 55% of the roughly 670 donors were used, and that subset was treated as a discovery cohort. The genetic ancestry cluster associated with self-reported Caucasian donors included 81% of the roughly 400 genotyped donors. Typing coverage varied by locus: roughly 629-640 donors for A, B, C, DRB1 and DQB1; around 560 for DQA1; approximately 610 for DPA1; some 470 for DPB1. The study profiled the T cell repertoires of around 700 subjects by immunosequencing and related them to cytomegalovirus serostatus. HLA typing covered class I and class II loci at four-digit resolution. All discovery cohort repertoires had been generated using a single sequencing platform. Several DR-DQ haplotypes were handled as single units for association and clustering, since linkage in the cohort was strong. On average, over 200,000 unique TCR beta nucleotide sequences were sequenced per donor among about 400 genotyped donors of the cohort, with 15% to 20% of those sequences being non-productive. In a later analysis, previously published TCR beta repertoires from fewer than 750 donors were re-analyzed and high-resolution HLA genotyping was added so that TCR occurrence patterns could be studied.

The library was obtained by the immunoSEQ multiplex PCR assay. For the multiplex PCR, a mixture combining 60 forward primers for TCR Vbeta segments and 13 reverse primers for TCR Jbeta segments was used. The CDR3 region of rearranged TCR beta genes was amplified from genomic DNA by a multiplex PCR assay. On the Illumina HiSeq System, the amplified TCR beta libraries were sequenced as 87-base-pair reads. The authors processed their data as follows. A later analysis counted tens of millions of unique TCR beta chains across the 550 to 750 repertoires, and roughly 11 million of these chains were shared by at least two donors. A nearest-neighbor algorithm error-corrected the raw reads and collapsed the reads into unique sequences, merging closely related sequences to remove PCR and sequencing errors. Alignment of CDR3 sequences to IMGT reference sequences was used to assign V, D and J gene segments. For a sequence to be retained, at least a six-nucleotide match to both a V gene segment and a J gene segment was required. Rearrangements were called productive when the CDR3 lacked stop codons and stayed in frame with V and J; all others were non-productive. Following IMGT convention, CDR3 was defined as the stretch from the second conserved V-encoded cysteine up to the conserved J-encoded phenylalanine. In an earlier analysis of just under 600 of the donors, sequences lacking an unambiguous match to a single V gene segment were excluded. In an earlier analysis of about 590 of the donors, a V segment was called functional when productive rearrangements were above 56.7%, and segregating when the standard deviation between donors exceeded 5%. A statistical classification framework was built to diagnose cytomegalovirus status from the catalog of TCR beta chain sequences. In a later analysis, TCR nucleotide sequences were compared against IMGT/GENE-DB human TR gene sequences so that V and J genes could be assigned. The TCRdist pipeline was used in a later analysis to assign CDR3 sequences and most-parsimonious VDJ recombination scenarios. In a later analysis, each TCR beta chain was defined by its CDR3 amino acid sequence together with its V-gene family, and reads lacking a unique V-gene family were excluded. In a later analysis, 450 to 600 highly shared, low-generation-probability nucleotide sequences were removed to address suspected cross-contamination and a sequencing artifact. In a later analysis, a clonal expansion index was calculated for each public chain from normalized within-repertoire ranks of inferred template counts. Generation probabilities in a later analysis came from a VDJ recombination model fitted to out-of-frame rearrangements, and those results were checked against IGoR. In a later analysis, hypergeometric tests were used to score TCR-TCR, TCR-HLA and TCR-CMV co-occurrence, with a repertoire-size bias correction applied to TCR pairs. To estimate false discovery rates, a later analysis permuted the HLA or CMV assignments 20 times. In a later analysis, co-occurring TCRs were grouped with DBSCAN, and TCRdist sequence similarity was added when clustering was performed within HLA-allele-positive subsets. Repertoires with fewer than 30,000 or more than 120,000 public chains, plus five repertoires with anomalous nucleotide sharing, were excluded from co-occurrence clustering. TCRdb re-hosts the immuneACCESS table, in-frame sequences only. Its copies lack some clones; in the studies checked, an unresolved V gene accounts for under half of them, and the cause for the rest is not known. Clonal size and the V and J genes are those of that table, whereas D and trimming came from the DNA. Across this sample there are 110,000 to 150,000 clones, with 65% to 90% seen only once. Approximately 1.1% of the sample is taken by the ten largest.

From its cysteine to its phenylalanine, the CDR3 spans 15 amino acids. Only the CDR3 part of the read is kept: 45 bases, read in frame from the first base. V drops 5 bases and J drops 6 bases, leaving 17 bases in between. CDR1 and CDR2, looked up from the germline V gene, are SGHVS and FQNEAQ. Comments on this clone: It has no known antigen specificity. There are no base qualities to consult, and no much larger clone falls within one base.

The cohort comprised around 690 healthy bone marrow donors. All cohort members were sampled while nominally healthy, although unrecorded immune exposures were likely present. The donor was CMV seronegative and was included in the group of hundreds of seronegative cohort members. A peripheral blood sample was provided by each donor, and peripheral blood mononuclear cells were used for TCR beta sequencing. The Qiagen DNeasy Blood Extraction Kit was used to extract genomic DNA from the blood cell samples. General conclusions and limits of the study: Because HLA typing was missing for some donors at each locus, association tests included only the typed subset. A further reported finding was that TCR beta sequences accurately predicted the HLA-A and HLA-B alleles for most subjects in the first cohort. Immune exposure information for the cohort was limited to CMV serostatus. A cluster of highly shared sequence variants was judged likely to represent a technical artifact of the sequencing pipeline. According to a later analysis, most CMV-associated TCR beta chains appeared to be HLA-restricted, and the HLA associations seemed to be driven largely by CMV exposure. The classifier was reported to diagnose cytomegalovirus status with high specificity and sensitivity in both the original and validation cohorts. The cohort was sequenced for TCR beta chains only, and without alpha or paired-chain data the features that could be detected were limited. In a later genetic analysis, a missense DCLRE1C variant was associated with V-gene and J-gene trimming of TCR beta chains, and the association was replicated in an independent cohort. The study gave a list of over 150 TCR beta chains associated with cytomegalovirus. A later analysis found that HLA-associated TCR beta chains were more clonally expanded and had lower generation probabilities than equally common non-associated chains. Broadly in line with IMGT annotations, most TCR beta V segments showed up in productive rearrangements about 87% or about 30% of the time in an earlier analysis of 450 to 750 of the donors. According to a later analysis, TCR association rates differed among HLA loci, with DRB1 alleles showing the most associated TCRs and HLA-C alleles showing the fewest. Sequencing depth was assumed to be roughly uniform across donors in the presence/absence analyses, though that assumption may not hold. A few of the identified cytomegalovirus-associated TCR beta chains were confirmed in vitro to be specific for cytomegalovirus antigens. The authors suggested that the approach could potentially be extended to other disease states and immunological phenotypes. Compared with the approximately 670-donor mean, donors in an Asian-associated ancestry cluster had fewer N-insertions in productive TCRs, according to a later genetic analysis. Correlated functional status among segregating V segments might be attributable to linkage disequilibrium, but an unknown experimental factor could not be ruled out. Specific HLA alleles were associated with 16,951 TCR beta sequences at a false discovery rate of 0.05 in a later analysis. Across donors, most TCR sequences were observed very rarely, whereas some public TCRs were present in many individuals. In a later analysis, several top co-occurrence clusters were reported to appear linked to parvovirus B19, influenza, CMV and Epstein-Barr virus. Strong co-occurrence of HLA alleles, especially DR and DQ, made assigning TCR associations to individual alleles difficult. Because counts were too low, 15 to 20 rarely observed V segments, including chromosome 9 orphons, were excluded from the earlier analysis of 587 of the donors. Because the 87-base-pair reads could not distinguish some IMGT-functional V segments, including TRBV6-2 and TRBV6-3, those segments were excluded.

The sequence was collected from a female donor in good health and CMV-seronegative. Rearrangement joined TRBV7-8 to TRBJ2-1; D gene: possibly TRBD1, on 6 matching bases. Source material: PBMCs. The CDR3 corresponds to CASSAPSRGVNEQFF. The DNA sequence is TGTGCCAGCAGCGCCCCCAGCAGGGGCGTCAATGAGCAGTTCTTC. When the CDR3 is completed using the reference TRBV7-8 and TRBJ2-1 genes on either side, the full variable domain is GAGVSQSPRYKVAKRGQDVALRCDPISGHVSLFWYQQALGQGPEFLTYFQNEAQLDKSGLPSDRFFAERPEGSVSTLKIQRTQQEDSAVYLCASSAPSRGVNEQFFGPGTRLTVL.